This entry describes one TCR beta chain. No cognate antigen has been identified for it. No much larger clone is present one base from it, and per-base qualities are unavailable. The record originates from a study of blood T cell repertoires in COVID-19 (dated by TCRdb to about 2020). About the full investigation: Collaborator samples came from the United States, Italy and Spain and covered acute and convalescent phases of COVID-19. The dataset comprised deeply sampled blood TCRbeta repertoires from subjects exposed to, actively infected with, or recovered from COVID-19. The repertoires were released in a freely available public database intended as a resource for research on the immune response to SARS-CoV-2. The samples were drawn from the first 160 participants of the ongoing ImmuneRACE study and from about 1,200 subjects provided by 6 global collaborators. The material from the prospective study consisted of cDNA or gDNA derived from T cells, B-cell-depleted T cells, or PBMCs. Where available, HLA class I and class II types were obtained from metadata supplied by the sample provider rather than from assay-based typing. Nearly every sample came with metadata listing a de-identified subject ID, COVID-19 status, age in years and sex.

Study-level results and caveats: The quantity of clinical and demographic metadata differed by source and by participant and was supplied without curation.

CDR1 MNHEY and CDR2 SVGAGI were looked up in the germline V gene. Spanning cysteine to phenylalanine, the CDR3 consists of 14 amino acids. CDR3 DNA is the only sequence kept; it has 42 bases, read in frame from the first base. After removal of 8 bases from V and 3 bases from J, the junction retains 10 bases not matched to a gene. At one collaborating source in Seattle, patients were enrolled during active infection and were followed longitudinally through the course of disease. Whole blood was collected in K2EDTA tubes by collaborating institutions according to the institutions' own protocols. For TCRbeta analysis, collaborators shipped samples as frozen whole blood, isolated PBMCs, or DNA extracted from either of those sample types. TCRbeta CDR3 regions were amplified from genomic DNA by means of the immunoSEQ Assay, a bias-controlled multiplex PCR. Under the source paper's analysis protocol: Nucleated cell counts per sample were estimated from amplification of reference gene primers within the assay. To quantify the absolute abundance of each unique TCRbeta CDR3 rearrangement, sequence reads were collapsed and filtered. For each sample, productive Simpson clonality was calculated as the square root of Simpson's diversity index across productive rearrangements. The source is immuneACCESS, and TCRdb retained only in-frame sequences with V and J called. Part of the clones is not carried over; for the studies checked, unresolved V genes explain less than half of this, and the remainder is unexplained. For V, J and clone size, that table is used; D and trimming come from the DNA. The sample table holds 250,000 to 300,000 clones, of which more than 70% were seen once. Of the sample, about 11% is held by the ten largest clones.

This sequence uses TRBV6-5 and TRBJ2-7; 7 bases in the junction line up with TRBD1. The sample comprised peripheral blood. The sequence was collected from a woman aged 30 to 39 with COVID-19, enrolled during active disease. The DNA sequence reads TGTGCCAGCGGCTTTGGACAGGCCTACTACGAGCAGTACTTC. Its translation is CASGFGQAYYEQYF.